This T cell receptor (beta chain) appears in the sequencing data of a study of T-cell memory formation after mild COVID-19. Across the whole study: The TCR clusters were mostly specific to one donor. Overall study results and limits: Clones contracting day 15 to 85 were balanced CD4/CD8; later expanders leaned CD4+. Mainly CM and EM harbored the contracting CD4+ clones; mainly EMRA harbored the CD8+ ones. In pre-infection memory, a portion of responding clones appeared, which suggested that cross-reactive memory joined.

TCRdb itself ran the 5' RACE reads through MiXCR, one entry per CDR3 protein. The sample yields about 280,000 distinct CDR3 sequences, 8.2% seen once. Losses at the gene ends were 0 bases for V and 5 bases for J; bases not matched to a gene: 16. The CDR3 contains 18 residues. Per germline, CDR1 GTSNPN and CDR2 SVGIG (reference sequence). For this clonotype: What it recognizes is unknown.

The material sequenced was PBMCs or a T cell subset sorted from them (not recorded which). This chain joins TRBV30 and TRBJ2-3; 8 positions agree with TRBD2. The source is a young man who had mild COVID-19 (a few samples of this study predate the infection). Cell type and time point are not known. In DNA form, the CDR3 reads TGTGCCTGGAGTGTCTTCGCGGGGGGCTTTAGAAGAGGAGATACGCAGTATTTT. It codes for CAWSVFAGGFRRGDTQYF.